One and the same sample provided the 18 T cell receptor beta chains below, sequenced in a study of OX40 agonist ivuxolimab in advanced cancers. Some clones are missing from TCRdb's copy, which holds only in-frame ones; the method was immunoSEQ multiplex PCR. The sample consists of over 5,500 clones, around 68% of them appearing once. Sequencing used CD4+ or CD8+ T cells sorted from blood, obtained in a trial of the OX40 agonist ivuxolimab. Source of these receptors: an adult with an advanced solid tumor such as melanoma, head and neck, liver or kidney cancer.

On this clone: The sample has other DNA sequences that encode this CDR3 too. The chain couples TRBV4-3 to TRBJ2-7; 9 positions match TRBD2. Germline CDR1 is LGHNA and CDR2 is YSLEER. Germline trimming cut 0 bases from V and 3 bases from J; bases unmatched to any gene: 3. The CDR3 has 15 amino acids. Here the CDR3 reads CASSQETSGVYEQYF. CDR3 bases: TGCGCCAGCAGCCAAGAGACTAGCGGCGTCTACGAGCAGTACTTC.

This sequence joins TRBV7-9 and TRBJ2-7; the D gene is possibly TRBD2 (6 bases). The germline CDR1 and CDR2 sequences are SEHNR and FQNEAQ (reference sequence). V gave up 7 bases and J gave up 7 bases, with 17 bases separating them. CDR3 length: 13 residues. The CDR3 nucleotides read TGTGCCAGCACCCCACCGGGGGTGGGGGAGCAGTACTTC. Translated: CASTPPGVGEQYF.

This rearrangement joins TRBV18 to TRBJ2-1; D perhaps matches TRBD1 (6 bases). Trimming took off 5 bases at V and 3 bases at J, with 11 bases between the two ends. The CDR3 length is 14 residues. Germline V gene data show CDR1 as KGHSH and CDR2 as LQKENI. CDR3 sequence reads: CASSGTGYYNEQFF. CDR3 bases: TGTGCCAGCTCAGGAACAGGGTACTACAATGAGCAGTTCTTC.

The chain links TRBV6-1 to TRBJ2-7; the D is unclear. The CDR3 has 14 residues. V was shortened by 2 bases and J by 0 bases, with 8 bases between the two germline ends. Per the germline V gene, CDR1 is MNHNS and CDR2 is SASEGT. The CDR3 bases are TGTGCCAGCAGTGAAAGGTATGACTCCTACGAGCAGTACTTC. It translates to CASSERYDSYEQYF.

The V and J genes are TRBV7-8 and TRBJ1-5, with D hard to call. The CDR3 runs to 13 residues. Germline V lookup: CDR1 SGHVS, CDR2 FQNEAQ. Trimming removed 5 bases at V and 10 bases at J, with 15 bases between. The CDR3: CASSIDGVQPQHF. In DNA, the CDR3 is TGTGCCAGCAGCATCGACGGGGTTCAACCCCAGCATTTT.

The V gene is TRBV15, the J gene TRBJ2-7; 9 bases align to TRBD2. The CDR3 loop spans 13 amino acids. Losses at the gene ends were 3 bases for V and 6 bases for J; bases not matched to a gene: 3. CDR1 and CDR2 from the germline V gene are LNHNV and YYDKDF (reference sequence). CDR3 protein: CATSSAGGLEQYF. The CDR3 nucleotides read TGTGCCACCAGCAGCGCGGGAGGGCTCGAGCAGTACTTC.

The sample holds a few counts of this clone. The rearrangement joins TRBV29-1 to TRBJ2-5, with TRBD1 identical over 7 bases. CDR1 SQVTM and CDR2 ANQGSEA come from the germline V gene. Losses at the gene ends were 4 bases for V and 4 bases for J; bases not matched to a gene: 3. The CDR3 consists of 12 residues. CDR3 amino acids: CSVVTGAETQYF. The CDR3 DNA follows: TGCAGCGTTGTCACAGGGGCAGAGACCCAGTACTTC.

The chain has TRBV7-9 and TRBJ2-1; weak D call: TRBD1 (6 bases). Germline CDR1 SEHNR, CDR2 FQNEAQ (reference sequence). Trimming removed 2 bases from V and 5 bases from J, with 16 bases in between. This CDR3 is built from 16 residues. The CDR3 DNA is TGTGCCAGCAGCTTATGGACGGGACATGGGAACAATGAGCAGTTCTTC. Translated, it gives CASSLWTGHGNNEQFF.

The chain links TRBV5-1 to TRBJ1-2, with TRBD1 as a possible D gene (5 bases). This CDR3 has 13 amino acids. The germline V and J ends were trimmed by 0 bases and 4 bases, with 7 bases remaining between them. In germline, CDR1 is SGHRS, CDR2 YFSETQ. The CDR3 sequence: CASSLGQFYGYTF. The CDR3 DNA reads as TGCGCCAGCAGCTTGGGACAGTTCTATGGCTACACCTTC.

This sequence joins TRBV11-2 and TRBJ2-1; D not resolved. The CDR3 length is 12 residues. The ends were cut back, 1 base at V and 10 bases at J, with 8 bases in the middle. Germline V gene data show CDR1 as SGHAT and CDR2 as FQNNGV. The CDR3 DNA reads as TGTGCCAGCAGCTTAGTGAGCCTCGAGCAGTTCTTC. Its translation: CASSLVSLEQFF.

This clone has a handful of counts. The identical CDR3 is also encoded by other nucleotide sequences in the sample. This chain connects TRBV30 to TRBJ2-7; a weak D match, TRBD1 (5 bases). V gave up 1 base and J gave up 2 bases, with 9 bases separating them. This CDR3 region has 13 residues. From germline, CDR1 is GTSNPN and CDR2 SVGIG (reference sequence). The CDR3 bases are TGTGCCTGGAGTGGGCAGGGCACCTACGAGCAGTACTTC. Protein product: CAWSGQGTYEQYF. The entire variable domain, with the rest obtained from reference TRBV30 and TRBJ2-7, is as follows: SQTIHQWPATLVQPVGSPLSLECTVEGTSNPNLYWYRQAAGRGLQLLFYSVGIGQISSEVPQNLSASRPQDRQFILSSKKLLLSDSGFYLCAWSGQGTYEQYFGPGTRLTVT.

V usage is TRBV6-1 and J usage is TRBJ2-7, with 8 nucleotides matching TRBD1. Germline V gives CDR1 MNHNS, CDR2 SASEGT. J was trimmed by 7 bases and V by 3 bases; bases with no gene match: 5. The CDR3 runs to 13 residues. For the CDR3, the DNA is TGTGCCAGCAGTGAGGACAGGGCGGGGGAGCAGTACTTC. Protein sequence: CASSEDRAGEQYF.

The chain uses TRBV5-1 and TRBJ2-5; 7 nucleotides match TRBD1. The better agreement between TRBJ2-7 and the DNA end casts doubt on the J call. This CDR3 is built from 14 residues. In germline, CDR1 is SGHRS, CDR2 YFSETQ. CDR3 nucleotide sequence: TGCGCCAGCAGCTTGGCGGGACAGTCCTACGAGCAGTACTTC. Protein: CASSLAGQSYEQYF.

CDR3 region: CASSGASGRYYLPDTQYF. In DNA, the CDR3 is TGTGCCAGCAGCGGAGCGTCGGGGCGGTACTACTTGCCAGATACGCAGTATTTT. The chain is built from TRBV7-2 and TRBJ2-3; D assignment may be TRBD1 or TRBD2 (5 bases each). The CDR3 is made up of 18 amino acids. Trimming left V 5 bases short and J 4 bases short, with 25 bases between. In germline, CDR1 is SGHTA, CDR2 FQGNSA. Using reference TRBV7-2 and TRBJ2-3 for the parts outside the CDR3, the full variable domain is GAGVSQSPSNKVTEKGKDVELRCDPISGHTALYWYRQSLGQGLEFLIYFQGNSAPDKSGLPSDRFSAERTGGSVSTLTIQRTQQEDSAVYLCASSGASGRYYLPDTQYFGPGTRLTVL.

The chain recombines TRBV29-1 with TRBJ2-1; 7 bases line up with TRBD2. From germline, CDR1 is SQVTM and CDR2 ANQGSEA. This CDR3 spans 13 amino acids. V dropped 1 base and J dropped 8; count of bases not matched to a gene: 5. The CDR3 here is CSVEGGGAYEQFF. The CDR3 bases are TGCAGCGTTGAAGGGGGGGGAGCTTATGAGCAGTTCTTC.

CDR3 DNA sequence: TGTGCCAGCAGCATACGGGACACGACGAACACTGAAGCTTTCTTT. This encodes CASSIRDTTNTEAFF. The genes are TRBV4-2 and TRBJ1-1; TRBD1 might be the D (6 bases). The V gene lost 5 bases and the J gene lost 1 base, with 14 bases spanning the gap. The germline CDR1 and CDR2 sequences are LGHNA and YNFKEQ. This CDR3 is 15 amino acids long.

This chain links TRBV10-2 with TRBJ1-5, with 10 bases lining up with TRBD1. In germline, CDR1 is WSHSY, CDR2 SAAADI. This CDR3 contains 15 residues. The junction had 3 bases not matched to a gene; V was cut back by 6 bases and J by 1 base. The CDR3 DNA follows: TGCGCCAGCAGGACAGGGGGCGCAAGCAATCAGCCCCAGCATTTT. This codes for CASRTGGASNQPQHF.

The chain links TRBV4-1 to TRBJ2-5; 12 nucleotides align to TRBD2. J gave up 5 bases and V 3 bases, and 13 bases lay outside the gene matches. The CDR3 runs to 18 residues. Per germline, CDR1 MGHRA and CDR2 YSYEKL. The CDR3 DNA sequence: TGCGCCAGCAGCCAGAGACTAGCGGGAGTGGGGGTCGGTGAGACCCAGTACTTC. Residues: CASSQRLAGVGVGETQYF.